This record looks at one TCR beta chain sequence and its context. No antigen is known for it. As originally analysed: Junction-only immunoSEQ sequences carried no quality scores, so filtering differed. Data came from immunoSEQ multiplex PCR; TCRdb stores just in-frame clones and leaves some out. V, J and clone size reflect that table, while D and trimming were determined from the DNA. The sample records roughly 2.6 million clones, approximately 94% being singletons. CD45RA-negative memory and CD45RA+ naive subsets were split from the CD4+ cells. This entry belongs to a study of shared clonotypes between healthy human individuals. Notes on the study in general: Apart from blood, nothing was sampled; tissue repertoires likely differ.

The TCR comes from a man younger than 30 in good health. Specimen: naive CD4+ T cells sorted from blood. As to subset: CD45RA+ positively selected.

As DNA, the CDR3 is TGCGCCAGCAGCCTCTCTTTGTGGGCGGGGAACACAGATACGCAGTATTTT. Translating gives CASSLSLWAGNTDTQYF. The V and J genes are TRBV4-1 and TRBJ2-3; tentative D call: TRBD2 (6 bases). V gave up 4 bases and J gave up 2 bases, with 19 bases separating them. CDR3 size: 17 residues. Germline loops: CDR1 MGHRA, CDR2 YSYEKL.